The clone carrying this TCR beta chain was recorded at least ten times. As yet, its antigen is unknown. Time point here: pre-sensitization, week 0. Treatment in this sample: therapeutic diphenylcyclopropenone sensitization with weekly scalp DPC. Donors were 18 to 70-year-old alopecia patients suitable for DPC. The sample originates from a study of human T cells and chemical hapten exposure. Study-level information: Alopecia areata, totalis or universalis affected patients, mainly female. Across samples, TCR yields varied, mostly owing to small differences in pooled library volumes.

Study-wide results and caveats: High-frequency TCRs, those above 1 in 1000, stayed the same after DPC sensitization.

TCRdb reprocessed the RACE reads with MiXCR, giving one entry per CDR3 protein. The sample records 300,000 to 450,000 distinct CDR3 sequences, about 5% being singletons. Unmatched junction bases numbered 7, after V lost 3 bases and J lost 3 bases. The CDR3 sequence is 16 residues long. In germline, CDR1 is LGHNA, CDR2 YSLEER. The sequence came from a woman aged 18-29 years with alopecia areata. Some clones in this sample may be carry-over from other donors' samples. This chain uses TRBV4-3 with TRBJ2-1, with TRBD1 identical over 8 bases. Sample: whole blood, taken in connection with sensitization to the hapten diphenylcyclopropenone (DPC). The CDR3 coding sequence is TGCGCCAGCAGCCATCTCGGGACAGGCGACTACAATGAGCAGTTCTTC. This translates into CASSHLGTGDYNEQFF.